This T cell receptor (beta chain) stems from a study of blood T cell repertoires in COVID-19. About the research overall: Samples of COVID-19 (acute and convalescent) were obtained from the United States, Italy and Spain.

This CDR3 contains 15 residues. Trimming took 4 bases from V and 1 from J, leaving 13 bases between them. Germline V gene sequence: CDR1 SNHLY, CDR2 FYNNEI. Assay: immunoSEQ multiplex PCR; the TCRdb copy retains only in-frame clones and omits some. The sample contains more than 9,000 clones, around 82% of which appear only once. Sequencing used peripheral blood. The chain is built from TRBV2 and TRBJ2-5; D is perhaps TRBD1 (6 bases). This clonotype originated in an older woman with acute or convalescent COVID-19. In DNA form, the CDR3 reads TGTGCCAGCAGTGGTGGCAGGGGATCCCAAGAGACCCAGTACTTC. Translating it yields CASSGGRGSQETQYF. The whole variable domain, remainder taken from reference TRBV2 and TRBJ2-5, is EPEVTQTPSHQVTQMGQEVILRCVPISNHLYFYWYRQILGQKVEFLVSFYNNEISEKSEIFDDQFSVERPDGSNFTLKIRSTKLEDSAMYFCASSGGRGSQETQYFGPGTRLLVL.